The clone carrying this T cell receptor (beta chain) has a count of ten or more. Its antigen is unknown. The sample belongs to a study of regulatory T cells in long-lasting Graves disease. The V gene end was trimmed by 5 bases and the J gene end by 5 bases; junction bases not matched to a gene: 13. The CDR3 runs 17 residues. CDR1 DFQATT and CDR2 SNEGSKA come from the germline V gene (reference sequence). Study-level results: Repertoires from persistent disease leaned toward TRBV28, TRBJ1-2 and TRBJ2-5.

Arm-PCR of CDR3 regions with iRepertoire HTBI primers generated TCR beta libraries. In the authors' methods: The samples yielded roughly 60 TRBV and roughly 13 TRBJ segments. TCRdb reanalysed the multiplex PCR reads using MiXCR and keeps one entry per CDR3 protein. The V and J calls shown here were made by TCRdb, not taken from the authors' results. This table has 250,000 or so distinct CDR3 sequences, around 20% appearing once. Time point of the sample: newly diagnosed GD, antithyroid drugs for less than 3 months. The TCR library was made from RNA that had been extracted from PBMCs in TRIzol. Graves' disease diagnosis relied on American Thyroid Association guidelines.

The V gene is TRBV20-1, the J gene TRBJ2-1; 12 nucleotides line up with TRBD1. The material was peripheral blood mononuclear cells (PBMCs), obtained at new diagnosis, from a patient treated with antithyroid drugs. This TCR was sampled from a female donor with Graves disease. The CDR3 sequence: CSAGLGQGAQLNNEQFF. For the CDR3, the DNA is TGCAGTGCTGGATTGGGACAGGGGGCCCAATTAAACAATGAGCAGTTCTTC.